This TCR beta chain comes out of a study of identical twins. The study's findings and limits: For zero-insertion analyses, partial confounding could come from invariant MAIT and iNKT cells. Conclusions rested on cross-sectional statistics rather than following the same donors.

The CDR3 has 13 residues. Germline loops: CDR1 MNHNY, CDR2 SVGAGI (reference sequence). Trimming cost V 5 bases and J 2 bases, with 10 bases left between them. TCRdb reanalysed the 5' RACE reads using MiXCR and keeps one entry per CDR3 protein. The table has 650,000 to 800,000 distinct CDR3 sequences, more than 6.5% seen once; the top ten hold around 0.98%. Worth noting for this clonotype: Its specificity is unknown.

These data also formed part of another study, on yellow fever vaccine responses in identical twins. That source notes: Twins reportedly appeared to share part of their vaccine T cell response while keeping part individual.

The V gene is TRBV6-6, the J gene TRBJ2-7; D remains ambiguous. This receptor was obtained from a woman in her late teens or twenties in good health. What was sequenced was PBMCs. This CDR3 reads CASSTGPPYEQYF. In nucleotides, the CDR3 is TGTGCCAGCAGTACGGGTCCCCCCTACGAGCAGTACTTC.